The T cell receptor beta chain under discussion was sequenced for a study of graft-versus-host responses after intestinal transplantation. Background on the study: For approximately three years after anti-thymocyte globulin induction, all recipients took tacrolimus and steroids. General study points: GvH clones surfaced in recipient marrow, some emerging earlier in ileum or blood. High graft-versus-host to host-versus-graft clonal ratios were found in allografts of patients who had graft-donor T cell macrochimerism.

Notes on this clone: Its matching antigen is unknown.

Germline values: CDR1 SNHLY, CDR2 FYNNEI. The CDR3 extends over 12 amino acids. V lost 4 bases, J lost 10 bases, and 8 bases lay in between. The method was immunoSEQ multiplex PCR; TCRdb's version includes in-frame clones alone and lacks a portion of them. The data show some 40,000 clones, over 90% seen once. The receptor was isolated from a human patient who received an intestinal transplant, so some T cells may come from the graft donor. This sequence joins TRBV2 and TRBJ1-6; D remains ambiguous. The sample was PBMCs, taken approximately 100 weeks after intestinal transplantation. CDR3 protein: CASSGTGSPLHF. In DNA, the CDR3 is TGTGCCAGCAGTGGTACGGGGTCACCCCTCCACTTT.